This T cell receptor beta chain was retrieved from a study of Ad26.COV2.S vaccination and SARS-CoV-2 variants. Looking at the study overall: Into the muscle, Ad26.COV2.S was dosed once or twice, 56 days apart. Findings of the study overall: Using TCR breadth and depth analyses may have led to underestimated total T cell responses. Comparable non-spike TCR breadth was observed in vaccine and placebo recipients.

Here immunoSEQ multiplex PCR was the method, and the copy in TCRdb shows in-frame clones only, minus some. The data show under 300,000 clones, approximately 88% seen once. In germline, CDR1 is SEHNR, CDR2 FQNEAQ (reference sequence). This CDR3 has 15 amino acids. V lost 1 base, J lost 4 bases, and 4 bases stayed unmatched. As for treatment: roughly 19 received Ad26.COV2.S at low or high dose, single or two shots; roughly 5 received placebo; per-sample allocation not given. Day 63 following the first vaccine or placebo injection was when the samples were taken. Donation came from an adult in Boston who was aged 18-55 years. A note on this clone: What it recognizes is unknown.

The input for sequencing was peripheral blood, taken in a trial of Ad26.COV2.S vaccine versus placebo. The receptor was isolated from a person aged 18-65 years who received the Ad26.COV2.S COVID-19 vaccine or a placebo. The rearrangement links TRBV7-9 to TRBJ2-3, with 8 bases identical to TRBD1. The DNA of the CDR3 is TGTGCCAGCAGCTTAGGGACAGGGACGGCAGATACGCAGTATTTT. Translated: CASSLGTGTADTQYF.